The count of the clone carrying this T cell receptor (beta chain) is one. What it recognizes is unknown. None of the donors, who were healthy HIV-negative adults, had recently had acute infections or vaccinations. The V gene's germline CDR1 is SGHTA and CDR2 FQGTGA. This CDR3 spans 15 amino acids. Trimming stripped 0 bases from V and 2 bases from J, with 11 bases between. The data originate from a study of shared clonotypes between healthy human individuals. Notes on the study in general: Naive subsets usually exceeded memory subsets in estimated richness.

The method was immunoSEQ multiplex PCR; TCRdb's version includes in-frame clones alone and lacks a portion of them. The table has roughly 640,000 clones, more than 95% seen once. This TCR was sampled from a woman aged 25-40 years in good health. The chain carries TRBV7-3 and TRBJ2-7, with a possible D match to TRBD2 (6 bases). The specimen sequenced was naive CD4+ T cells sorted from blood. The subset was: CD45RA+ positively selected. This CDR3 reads CASSLTGTETYEQYF. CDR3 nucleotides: TGTGCCAGCAGCTTAACCGGGACTGAAACCTACGAGCAGTACTTC.